These T cell receptor beta chains were read from a single sample in a study of cytomegalovirus exposure and HLA in healthy donors. Clones were sequenced by immunoSEQ multiplex PCR, and TCRdb holds only the in-frame ones, with some missing. Here the sample spans under 130,000 clones, around two thirds being singletons. Input material: PBMCs. The receptors were gathered from a man aged 45-65 years in good health and CMV-seropositive. Both conserved end residues are part of each CDR3. D genes are given only for firm matches. The listing skips clone size in some rows; elsewhere it reads once, few, many or a size class.

V gene: TRBV5-1
clone size: -
D gene: TRBD2
J gene: TRBJ2-2
CDR3 DNA: TGCGCCAGCAGATGGGGGGGGTCCGGCACCGGGGAGCTGTTTTTT
CDR3 protein: CASRWGGSGTGELFF

V gene: TRBV29-1
clone size: -
D gene: -
J gene: TRBJ2-5
CDR3 DNA: TGCAGCGTTGTCAGGGGTGAGACCCAGTACTTC
CDR3 protein: CSVVRGETQYF

V gene: TRBV2
clone size: once
D gene: -
J gene: TRBJ1-4
CDR3 DNA: TGTGCCAGCAGCCTAAACGGAATAAGGGGTGAAAAACTGTTTTTT
CDR3 protein: CASSLNGIRGEKLFF

V gene: TRBV19
clone size: -
D gene: -
J gene: TRBJ2-1
CDR3 DNA: TGTGCCAGTAGTTCACAAAGCAATGAGCAGTTCTTC
CDR3 protein: CASSSQSNEQFF

V gene: TRBV6-6
clone size: -
D gene: TRBD1
J gene: TRBJ1-5
CDR3 DNA: TGTGCCAGCAGGCGACAGGGGGATCAAGGTCAGCCCCAGCATTTT
CDR3 protein: CASRRQGDQGQPQHF

V gene: TRBV5-4
clone size: -
D gene: -
J gene: TRBJ1-4
CDR3 DNA: TGTGCCAGCAGCGAGGGATTCGCAACTAATGAAAAACTGTTTTTT
CDR3 protein: CASSEGFATNEKLFF

V gene: TRBV19
clone size: -
D gene: -
J gene: TRBJ1-1
CDR3 DNA: TGTGCCAGTAGCGTCGGACAGAACACTGAAGCTTTCTTT
CDR3 protein: CASSVGQNTEAFF

V gene: TRBV5-6
clone size: -
D gene: -
J gene: TRBJ1-4
CDR3 DNA: TGTGCCAGCAGCTTTTCGGGGGGAACCACGATTCCTAATGAAAAACTGTTTTTT
CDR3 protein: CASSFSGGTTIPNEKLFF

V gene: TRBV29-1
clone size: -
D gene: -
J gene: TRBJ1-1
CDR3 DNA: TGCAGCGTTAGAGGGGGAAACACTGAAGCTTTCTTT
CDR3 protein: CSVRGGNTEAFF

V gene: TRBV2
clone size: -
D gene: -
J gene: TRBJ1-6
CDR3 DNA: TGTGCCAGCAGAACTTCCTCCTATAATTCACCCCTCCACTTT
CDR3 protein: CASRTSSYNSPLHF

V gene: TRBV5-4
clone size: -
D gene: -
J gene: TRBJ1-4
CDR3 DNA: TGTGCCAGCAGTAGCCCGGGAGTTGAAAAACTGTTTTTT
CDR3 protein: CASSSPGVEKLFF

V gene: TRBV6-5
clone size: -
D gene: TRBD1
J gene: TRBJ1-1
CDR3 DNA: TGTGCCAGCAGCCGGGGGACAGGGGGGGATACTGAAGCTTTCTTT
CDR3 protein: CASSRGTGGDTEAFF

V gene: TRBV9
clone size: -
D gene: -
J gene: TRBJ2-3
CDR3 DNA: TGTGCCAGCAGCGTAGGGCACGGAGGGCCGTTAAGGGATACGCAGTATTTT
CDR3 protein: CASSVGHGGPLRDTQYF

V gene: TRBV4-2
clone size: -
D gene: -
J gene: TRBJ1-2
CDR3 DNA: TGTGCCAGCAGCCGGGTCCGGGAGACTAACTATGGCTACACCTTC
CDR3 protein: CASSRVRETNYGYTF

V gene: TRBV5-1
clone size: -
D gene: -
J gene: TRBJ2-2
CDR3 DNA: TGCGCCAGCAGCTTGGGGGCCGAGACCGGGGAGCTGTTTTTT
CDR3 protein: CASSLGAETGELFF

V gene: TRBV4-1
clone size: -
D gene: TRBD1
J gene: TRBJ1-1
CDR3 DNA: TGCGCCAGCAGCCGCGGACAGGGGGGCACTGAAGCTTTCTTT
CDR3 protein: CASSRGQGGTEAFF

V gene: TRBV7-2
clone size: -
D gene: TRBD2
J gene: TRBJ2-4
CDR3 DNA: TGTGCCAGCAGCTTCGGACTAGCGGGGTACATTCAGTACTTC
CDR3 protein: CASSFGLAGYIQYF

V gene: TRBV19
clone size: -
D gene: TRBD2
J gene: TRBJ2-7
CDR3 DNA: TGTGCCAGTAGTCCAGGACTAGCCGACGGGAGGGACTACGAGCAGTACTTC
CDR3 protein: CASSPGLADGRDYEQYF

V gene: TRBV6-6
clone size: few
D gene: TRBD1
J gene: TRBJ2-5
CDR3 DNA: TGTGCCAGCAGTTCAGGGGGCGAGACCCAGTACTTC
CDR3 protein: CASSSGGETQYF

V gene: TRBV2
clone size: -
D gene: -
J gene: TRBJ1-5
CDR3 DNA: TGTGCCAGCAGTGAAGCAGATCGACGCGGTCAGCCCCAGCATTTT
CDR3 protein: CASSEADRRGQPQHF

V gene: TRBV5-1
clone size: -
D gene: TRBD1
J gene: TRBJ1-2
CDR3 DNA: TGCGCCAGCAGCTTGCCCCCGGGACAGGGTTTGGGCTACACCTTC
CDR3 protein: CASSLPPGQGLGYTF

V gene: TRBV28
clone size: -
D gene: TRBD2
J gene: TRBJ2-7
CDR3 DNA: TGTGCCAACCCCCCCAAGGGCGGGGGGAGCTCCTACGAGCAGTACTTC
CDR3 protein: CANPPKGGGSSYEQYF

V gene: TRBV28
clone size: once
D gene: -
J gene: TRBJ2-7
CDR3 DNA: TGTGCCAGCAGTTTACCCGGCAGGGCGGTTTCCTACGAGCAGTACTTC
CDR3 protein: CASSLPGRAVSYEQYF

V gene: TRBV2
clone size: -
D gene: -
J gene: TRBJ1-2
CDR3 DNA: TGTGCCGGCAGTGAACAATTGGCGGGGGGAGGTGGCTACACCTTC
CDR3 protein: CAGSEQLAGGGGYTF

V gene: TRBV29-1
clone size: once
D gene: -
J gene: TRBJ2-3
CDR3 DNA: TGCAGCGCCCGGGACACAACCACAGATACGCAGTATTTT
CDR3 protein: CSARDTTTDTQYF

V gene: TRBV10-3
clone size: -
D gene: TRBD2
J gene: TRBJ2-1
CDR3 DNA: TGTGCCATCACAGCGGGAGACCACAATGAGCAGTTCTTC
CDR3 protein: CAITAGDHNEQFF

V gene: TRBV9
clone size: -
D gene: TRBD1
J gene: TRBJ2-5
CDR3 DNA: TGTGCCAGCACCCCCGGGACAGGGGGCTTTGAGACCCAGTACTTC
CDR3 protein: CASTPGTGGFETQYF

V gene: TRBV11-1
clone size: -
D gene: -
J gene: TRBJ2-7
CDR3 DNA: TGTGCCAGCAGCTTAGGGACTTCTCTCTCCTACGAGCAGTACTTC
CDR3 protein: CASSLGTSLSYEQYF

V gene: TRBV6-1
clone size: -
D gene: TRBD1
J gene: TRBJ1-4
CDR3 DNA: TGTGCCAGCAGTGAGACCGGGACAGTGGGTCGACTGTTTTTT
CDR3 protein: CASSETGTVGRLFF

V gene: TRBV11-2
clone size: few
D gene: -
J gene: TRBJ2-5
CDR3 DNA: TGTGCCAGCAGTCAAGGAGGGCGACGAGATGAGACCCAGTACTTC
CDR3 protein: CASSQGGRRDETQYF

V gene: TRBV9
clone size: few
D gene: TRBD2
J gene: TRBJ2-1
CDR3 DNA: TGTGCCAGCAGCGTAGGAAGCGGGAGATACAATGAGCAGTTCTTC
CDR3 protein: CASSVGSGRYNEQFF

V gene: TRBV5-1
clone size: -
D gene: TRBD1
J gene: TRBJ2-7
CDR3 DNA: TGCGCCAGCAGCTACTCCGGGGGACAGGCCTCCTACGAGCAGTACTTC
CDR3 protein: CASSYSGGQASYEQYF

V gene: TRBV5-1
clone size: -
D gene: -
J gene: TRBJ1-5
CDR3 DNA: TGCGCCAGCAGCCAGGACAGTCCCAATCAGCCCCAGCATTTT
CDR3 protein: CASSQDSPNQPQHF

V gene: TRBV30
clone size: -
D gene: -
J gene: TRBJ2-3
CDR3 DNA: TGTGCCTGGAGCCGAGGGGCGGCTAGCGCAGATACGCAGTATTTT
CDR3 protein: CAWSRGAASADTQYF

V gene: TRBV11-3
clone size: -
D gene: TRBD2
J gene: TRBJ2-7
CDR3 DNA: TGTGCCAGCAGCTTACTAGCGGGAAACGAGCAGTACTTC
CDR3 protein: CASSLLAGNEQYF

V gene: TRBV6-1
clone size: -
D gene: TRBD1
J gene: TRBJ1-6
CDR3 DNA: TGTGCCAGCAGCCCCTTAAGACAGGGGAATTCACCCCTCCACTTT
CDR3 protein: CASSPLRQGNSPLHF

V gene: TRBV19
clone size: -
D gene: TRBD1
J gene: TRBJ1-2
CDR3 DNA: TGTGCCAGTAGTGACAGGGAGTCCGGCTATGGCTACACCTTC
CDR3 protein: CASSDRESGYGYTF

V gene: TRBV27
clone size: few
D gene: TRBD1
J gene: TRBJ2-4
CDR3 DNA: TGTGCCACTCGGACAGGGAAAGGCATTCAGTACTTC
CDR3 protein: CATRTGKGIQYF

V gene: TRBV4-2
clone size: -
D gene: -
J gene: TRBJ2-7
CDR3 DNA: TGTGCCAGCAGCCAAGTATCCGGGAGTAAGGCCTACGAGCAGTACTTC
CDR3 protein: CASSQVSGSKAYEQYF

V gene: TRBV19
clone size: -
D gene: TRBD1
J gene: TRBJ2-4
CDR3 DNA: TGTGCCAGTAGTATACACAGGGGAGCCAAAAACATTCAGTACTTC
CDR3 protein: CASSIHRGAKNIQYF

V gene: TRBV4-1
clone size: -
D gene: -
J gene: TRBJ2-5
CDR3 DNA: TGCGCCAGCAGCCAATTTGCCGGGACCCAGTACTTC
CDR3 protein: CASSQFAGTQYF

V gene: TRBV6-5
clone size: few
D gene: TRBD1
J gene: TRBJ2-3
CDR3 DNA: TGTGCCAGCGGGAGACAGGGGCTCACAGATACGCAGTATTTT
CDR3 protein: CASGRQGLTDTQYF

V gene: TRBV5-4
clone size: -
D gene: -
J gene: TRBJ2-7
CDR3 DNA: TGTGCCAGCAGCGAGGACAGCACCTCCTACGAGCAGTACTTC
CDR3 protein: CASSEDSTSYEQYF

V gene: TRBV11-2
clone size: -
D gene: -
J gene: TRBJ1-1
CDR3 DNA: TGTGCCAGCAGCTTAGAACTCATGAACACTGAAGCTTTCTTT
CDR3 protein: CASSLELMNTEAFF

V gene: TRBV2
clone size: -
D gene: TRBD1
J gene: TRBJ1-5
CDR3 DNA: TGTGCCAGCACCACGGACAGGTCGGTAGGTCAGCCCCAGCATTTT
CDR3 protein: CASTTDRSVGQPQHF

V gene: TRBV9
clone size: -
D gene: TRBD1
J gene: TRBJ1-6
CDR3 DNA: TGTGCCAGCAGCGTGGGCGGAGACAGGGGTGCTTCACCCCTCCACTTT
CDR3 protein: CASSVGGDRGASPLHF

V gene: TRBV7-3
clone size: few
D gene: -
J gene: TRBJ2-1
CDR3 DNA: TGTGCCAGCAGCCTGGCCAAGGGGAATGAGCAGTTCTTC
CDR3 protein: CASSLAKGNEQFF

V gene: TRBV5-1
clone size: -
D gene: -
J gene: TRBJ2-5
CDR3 DNA: TGCGCCAGCAGCTTGGTCGGAGAGGGCCAAGAGACCCAGTACTTC
CDR3 protein: CASSLVGEGQETQYF

V gene: TRBV29-1
clone size: -
D gene: -
J gene: TRBJ2-2
CDR3 DNA: TGCAGCGTTGAGCGGGATTCCGGGGAGCTGTTTTTT
CDR3 protein: CSVERDSGELFF

V gene: TRBV9
clone size: few
D gene: -
J gene: TRBJ2-3
CDR3 DNA: TGTGCCAGCAGCTTAGTGGGGGCTACAGATACGCAGTATTTT
CDR3 protein: CASSLVGATDTQYF

V gene: TRBV5-1
clone size: -
D gene: -
J gene: TRBJ2-6
CDR3 DNA: TGCGCCAGCACAACACAGGGCTCTGGGGCCAACGTCCTGACTTTC
CDR3 protein: CASTTQGSGANVLTF

V gene: TRBV9
clone size: -
D gene: -
J gene: TRBJ1-5
CDR3 DNA: TGTGCCAGCAGCCCCCGGGGGAATGGCCAGCCCCAGCATTTT
CDR3 protein: CASSPRGNGQPQHF

V gene: TRBV27
clone size: -
D gene: TRBD2
J gene: TRBJ2-7
CDR3 DNA: TGTGCCAGCAGTATCCCCCCCGGGACTAGCGGCCTGTACGAGCAGTACTTC
CDR3 protein: CASSIPPGTSGLYEQYF

V gene: TRBV9
clone size: -
D gene: -
J gene: TRBJ1-2
CDR3 DNA: TGTGCCAGCAGCGTAGCCCGGGGTGATGGCTACACCTTC
CDR3 protein: CASSVARGDGYTF

V gene: TRBV6-1
clone size: -
D gene: -
J gene: TRBJ1-5
CDR3 DNA: TGTGCCAGCGTAGGAGGGGCCTTAAGCAATCAGCCCCAGCATTTT
CDR3 protein: CASVGGALSNQPQHF

V gene: TRBV21-1
clone size: -
D gene: -
J gene: TRBJ1-5
CDR3 DNA: TGTGCCAGCAGCCGCCAGGGGCTATATAGCAATCAGCCCCAGCATTTT
CDR3 protein: CASSRQGLYSNQPQHF

V gene: TRBV6-4
clone size: -
D gene: TRBD1
J gene: TRBJ2-7
CDR3 DNA: TGTGCCAGCATGACGGGGGACAGGGAGAACGAGCAGTACTTC
CDR3 protein: CASMTGDRENEQYF

V gene: TRBV5-1
clone size: few
D gene: TRBD2
J gene: TRBJ2-5
CDR3 DNA: TGCGCCAGCAGCTTGGGTGGTAGCGGGGGCCTCCCAGCCTACTTC
CDR3 protein: CASSLGGSGGLPAYF